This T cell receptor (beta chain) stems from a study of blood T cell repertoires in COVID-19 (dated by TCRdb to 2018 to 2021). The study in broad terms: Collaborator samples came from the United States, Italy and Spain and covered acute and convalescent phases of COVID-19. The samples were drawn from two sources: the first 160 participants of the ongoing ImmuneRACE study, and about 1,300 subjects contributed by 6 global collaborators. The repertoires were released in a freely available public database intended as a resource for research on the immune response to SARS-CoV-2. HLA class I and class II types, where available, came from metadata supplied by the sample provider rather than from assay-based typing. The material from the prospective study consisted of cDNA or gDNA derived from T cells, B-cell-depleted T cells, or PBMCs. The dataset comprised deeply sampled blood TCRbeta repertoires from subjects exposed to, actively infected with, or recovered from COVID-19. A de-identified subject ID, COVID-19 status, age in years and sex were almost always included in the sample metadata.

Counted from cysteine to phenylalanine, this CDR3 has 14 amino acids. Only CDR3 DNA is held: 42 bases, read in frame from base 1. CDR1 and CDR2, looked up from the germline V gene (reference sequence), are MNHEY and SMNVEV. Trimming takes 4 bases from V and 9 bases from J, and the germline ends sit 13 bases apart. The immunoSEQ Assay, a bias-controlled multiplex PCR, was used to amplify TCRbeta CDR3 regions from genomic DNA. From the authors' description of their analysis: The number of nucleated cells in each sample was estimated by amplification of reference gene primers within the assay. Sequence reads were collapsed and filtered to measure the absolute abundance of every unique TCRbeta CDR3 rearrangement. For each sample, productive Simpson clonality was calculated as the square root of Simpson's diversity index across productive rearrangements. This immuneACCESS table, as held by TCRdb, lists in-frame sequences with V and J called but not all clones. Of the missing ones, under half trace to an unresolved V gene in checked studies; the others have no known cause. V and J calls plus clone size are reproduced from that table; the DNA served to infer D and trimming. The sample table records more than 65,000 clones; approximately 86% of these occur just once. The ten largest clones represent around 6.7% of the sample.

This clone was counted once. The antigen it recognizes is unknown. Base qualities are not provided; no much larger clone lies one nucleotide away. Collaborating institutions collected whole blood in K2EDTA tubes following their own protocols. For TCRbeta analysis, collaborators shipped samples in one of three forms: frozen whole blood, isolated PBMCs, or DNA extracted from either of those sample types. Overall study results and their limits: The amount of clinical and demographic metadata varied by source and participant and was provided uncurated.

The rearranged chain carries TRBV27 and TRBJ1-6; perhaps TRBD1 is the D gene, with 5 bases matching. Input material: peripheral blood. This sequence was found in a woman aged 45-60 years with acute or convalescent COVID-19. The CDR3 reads CASSSVGVGSPLHF. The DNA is TGTGCCAGCAGTTCGGTAGGGGTTGGTTCACCCCTCCACTTT.